The next 22 T cell receptor beta chains were all read from a single sample in a study of identical twins. TCRdb used MiXCR to reprocess the 5' RACE reads, holding one entry per CDR3 protein. The sample holds some 760,000 distinct CDR3 sequences, 15% to 20% seen once. This sample also appeared in a second study, on T cells expressing NK-cell markers.

The material sequenced was PBMCs. The receptors derive from a woman between 18 and 29 years old in good health.

The chain joins TRBV9 to TRBJ2-1; 8 bases map to TRBD1. CDR1 and CDR2 from the germline V gene are SGDLS and YYNGEE. This CDR3 is built from 15 residues. J lost 5 bases, V lost 3 bases, and 7 bases had no gene match. The CDR3 region has the DNA TGTGCCAGCAGCGAGTCAGGGGGCGCCCACAATGAGCAGTTCTTC. This translates into CASSESGGAHNEQFF.

The CDR3 sequence is CASSAGRKNTEAFF. For the CDR3, the DNA is TGTGCCAGCAGTGCGGGACGTAAGAACACTGAAGCTTTCTTT. The chain is built from TRBV6-1 and TRBJ1-1; possible D gene TRBD1, 5 bases. Germline V gene data show CDR1 as MNHNS and CDR2 as SASEGT. V was clipped by 4 bases and J by 1 base, with 10 bases between them. CDR3 length: 14 residues.

This clonotype occurred a few times. J is TRBJ1-3 and V is TRBV20-1; D is unclear. Per the germline V gene, CDR1 is DFQATT and CDR2 is SNEGSKA (reference sequence). The CDR3 length is 13 residues. Trimming left V 6 bases short and J 7 bases short, with 16 bases between. In nucleotides, the CDR3 is TGCAGTGCCTTAGGGCTTCCCCAGAACACCATATATTTT. This encodes CSALGLPQNTIYF.

The rearrangement links TRBV7-7 to TRBJ2-2; TRBD2 agrees at 7 bases. This CDR3 region has 17 residues. Germline V CDR1 and CDR2: SSHAT, FNYEAQ (reference sequence). V lost 7 bases and J lost 2; bases outside the gene matches: 13. The CDR3 spells CASTPRAGAGNTGELFF. CDR3 bases: TGTGCCAGCACCCCGAGGGCGGGAGCGGGCAACACCGGGGAGCTGTTTTTT.

The chain employs TRBV7-8 and TRBJ2-1; 10 bases match TRBD2. Germline loops: CDR1 SGHVS, CDR2 FQNEAQ. This CDR3 has 15 amino acids. J lost 8 bases, V lost 1 base, and 5 bases had no gene match. The CDR3 sequence is CASSLGSGGAYEQFF. For the CDR3, the DNA is TGTGCCAGCAGCTTAGGGAGCGGGGGGGCCTATGAGCAGTTCTTC.

The chain employs TRBV10-3 and TRBJ2-1; D remains unclear. This CDR3 is 13 amino acids long. Trimming removed 0 bases from V and 6 bases from J, with 6 bases in between. Germline V gene sequence: CDR1 ENHRY, CDR2 SYGVKD. CDR3: CAISESKVNEQFF. The CDR3 DNA reads TGTGCCATCAGTGAGTCCAAAGTCAATGAGCAGTTCTTC.

This clonotype has just a few counts. The rearrangement links TRBV6-1 to TRBJ2-7; D might be TRBD1 (6 bases). Germline V lookup: CDR1 MNHNS, CDR2 SASEGT. The V end lost 7 bases, the J end lost 3 bases, and 16 bases lay between the germline ends. The CDR3 length is 14 residues. This CDR3 is CASTDRQESYEQYF. CDR3 in DNA: TGTGCCAGCACCGACCGACAGGAAAGCTACGAGCAGTACTTC.

The sample holds a few counts of this clonotype. This chain uses TRBV6-8 with TRBJ2-1, with 8 bases aligning to TRBD2. Losses at the gene ends were 6 bases for V and 6 bases for J; bases not matched to a gene: 10. CDR1 and CDR2 (germline): MNHGY, SAAAGT. CDR3 length: 15 residues. The CDR3 DNA is TGTGCCAGCAGCTCACCTCGGGAGGGCCGCAATGAGCAGTTCTTC. It yields the protein CASSSPREGRNEQFF.

This clonotype was counted a few times. The chain links TRBV7-9 to TRBJ2-7, with D tentatively TRBD1 (5 bases). The CDR3 has 14 amino acids. From germline, CDR1 is SEHNR and CDR2 FQNEAQ (reference sequence). V lost 1 base to trimming and J lost 1 base, with 8 bases between them. CDR3 sequence (DNA): TGTGCCAGCAGCTTAGAACAGGATTCCTACGAGCAGTACTTC. Translated: CASSLEQDSYEQYF.

A few counts support this clonotype. The V call is TRBV4-3, the J call TRBJ2-7; D gene uncertain. The V end lost 0 bases, the J end lost 1 base, and 7 bases lay between the germline ends. CDR1 is LGHNA and CDR2 is YSLEER in the germline V gene. The CDR3 covers 14 residues. The CDR3 is CASSQDGPSYEQYF. The CDR3 nucleotides read TGCGCCAGCAGCCAAGATGGTCCATCCTACGAGCAGTACTTC.

This clonotype was recorded a few times. V usage is TRBV20-1 and J usage is TRBJ2-7, with D maybe TRBD2 (7 bases). Germline V gives CDR1 DFQATT, CDR2 SNEGSKA (reference sequence). This CDR3 contains 14 residues. Trimming cost V 5 bases and J 7 bases, with 21 bases left between them. The CDR3 DNA follows: TGCAGTGCTTTGCAGGGAGGGGGTTTTTCGGAGCAGTACTTC. It encodes CSALQGGGFSEQYF.

This clonotype has a handful of counts. The CDR3, as DNA: TGTGCCAGCAGTTACCGGTGGGGCTATGGCTACACCTTC. The encoded protein is CASSYRWGYGYTF. V is TRBV6-5 and J is TRBJ1-2, with unresolved D. This CDR3 has 13 residues. Germline lookup yields CDR1 MNHEY and CDR2 SVGAGI. V shed 2 bases and J shed 4 bases, with 8 bases lying between them.

A few counts support this clonotype. This chain connects TRBV6-1 to TRBJ1-4; D not certain. The CDR3 spans 13 residues. Per the germline V gene, CDR1 is MNHNS and CDR2 is SASEGT. V was shortened by 6 bases and J by 7 bases, with 12 bases between the two germline ends. The chain's CDR3 is CASRSTVGEKLFF. CDR3 bases: TGTGCCAGCAGATCCACAGTGGGTGAAAAACTGTTTTTT.

This clonotype was observed a few times. The chain uses TRBV20-1 and TRBJ2-1, with 10 bases that match TRBD2. Trimming at V came to 2 bases and at J to 10 bases, leaving 5 bases not matched to a gene. The CDR3 sequence is 13 residues long. Germline CDR1 is DFQATT and CDR2 is SNEGSKA (reference sequence). CDR3 residues: CSARLAGVEEQFF. The CDR3 nucleotides are TGCAGTGCTAGACTAGCGGGAGTTGAGGAGCAGTTCTTC.

The DNA for the CDR3 is TGCAGCGTTGTGGGGGCCGGGACTAGTAGCCACGAGCAGTACTTC. Its protein product is CSVVGAGTSSHEQYF. This chain joins TRBV29-1 and TRBJ2-7, with 8 bases identical to TRBD2. The germline gives CDR1 SQVTM, CDR2 ANQGSEA. V trimming: 4 bases; J trimming: 5 bases; junction bases outside the gene matches: 13. The CDR3 is made up of 15 amino acids.

This clonotype has at least ten counts. The genes are TRBV20-1 and TRBJ1-4, with 7 bases identical to TRBD1. Germline V lookup: CDR1 DFQATT, CDR2 SNEGSKA (reference sequence). The CDR3 loop spans 13 amino acids. J gave up 7 bases and V 6 bases, and 8 bases lay outside the gene matches. CDR3 residues: CSAWTGVGEKLFF. The CDR3 DNA is TGCAGTGCCTGGACAGGCGTTGGTGAAAAACTGTTTTTT.

The chain combines TRBV27 with TRBJ2-6, with 7 bases that match TRBD1. CDR1 is MNHEY, CDR2 SMNVEV, per germline (reference sequence). The ends lost 4 bases at V and 0 bases at J; junction bases unmatched: 6. This CDR3 contains 17 residues. As DNA, the CDR3 is TGTGCCAGCAGTTCAGGACAGGTCCTCTCTGGGGCCAACGTCCTGACTTTC. This translates into CASSSGQVLSGANVLTF.

The chain uses TRBV3-1 and TRBJ2-7, with no clear D. Trimming left V 2 bases short and J 5 bases short, with 7 bases between. CDR1 is LGHDT, CDR2 YNNKEL, per germline (reference sequence). The CDR3 totals 12 residues. The CDR3 nucleotides are TGTGCCAGCAGCCAAAATCGCCACGAGCAGTACTTC. Protein product: CASSQNRHEQYF.

This clonotype has more than one count but fewer than ten. The chain is built from TRBV7-8 and TRBJ2-7; D gene ambiguous. Trimming removed 2 bases from V and 0 bases from J, with 14 bases in between. The CDR3 runs 16 residues. The germline V gene encodes CDR1 SGHVS and CDR2 FQNEAQ. CDR3 in DNA: TGTGCCAGCAGCTTAAAAAGGGCCATAAGCTCCTACGAGCAGTACTTC. It yields the protein CASSLKRAISSYEQYF.

This clonotype was counted between two and nine times. V and J are TRBV12-3 or TRBV12-4 and TRBJ2-1; D possibly corresponds to TRBD1 (6 bases). The CDR3 is made up of 14 amino acids. V gave up 4 bases and J gave up 2 bases, with 9 bases separating them. This CDR3 reads CASSSGHPYNEQFF. CDR3 DNA: TGTGCCAGCAGTTCGGGACACCCCTACAATGAGCAGTTCTTC.

The chain recombines TRBV10-3 with TRBJ2-5, with TRBD1 matching over 8 bases. The CDR3 loop spans 13 amino acids. V trimming: 6 bases; J trimming: 5 bases; junction bases outside the gene matches: 5. Germline V CDR1 and CDR2: ENHRY, SYGVKD. CDR3 residues: CAISLQGGETQYF. The CDR3 bases are TGTGCCATCAGCTTACAGGGGGGCGAGACCCAGTACTTC.

This clonotype came up once. The chain is built from TRBV5-1 and TRBJ2-3; unclear D gene. The CDR3 sequence is 12 residues long. V lost 5 bases to trimming and J lost 4 bases, with 8 bases between them. The germline gives CDR1 SGHRS, CDR2 YFSETQ. The DNA of the CDR3 is TGCGCCAGCAGGTTACGGCCAGATACGCAGTATTTT. Translating it yields CASRLRPDTQYF. Supplemented by reference TRBV5-1 and TRBJ2-3, the full variable domain reads KAGVTQTPRYLIKTRGQQVTLSCSPISGHRSVSWYQQTPGQGLQFLFEYFSETQRNKGNFPGRFSGRQFSNSRSEMNVSTLELGDSALYLCASRLRPDTQYFGPGTRLTVL.